Reported below is one TCR beta chain. Its matching antigen is unknown. The entry originates in a study of cytomegalovirus exposure and HLA in healthy donors. Study findings and constraints: Analyzed later, association rates of TCRs varied across HLA loci, with DRB1 most and HLA-C fewest. Association of roughly 18,000 TCR beta sequences with HLA alleles was found at 0.05 false discovery rate in a later analysis. A later analysis reportedly found fewer N-insertions in an Asian-associated ancestry cluster than the approximately 670-donor mean.

Primers for the PCR totalled 60 Vbeta and 13 Jbeta. This table comes from immunoSEQ multiplex PCR, and its TCRdb copy is limited to in-frame clones, with some not included. The data show tens of thousands of clones, with approximately 85% seen just once and around 3.2% held by the top ten. The material sequenced was PBMCs. This TCR was recovered from a man aged 25-45 years in good health and CMV-seropositive.

The CDR3 bases are TGTGCCAGCAGCGAGACAGATAATGAGCAGTTCTTC. Protein product: CASSETDNEQFF. V is TRBV7-6 and J is TRBJ2-1, with D perhaps matching TRBD1 (5 bases). Germline V gene data show CDR1 as SGHVS and CDR2 as FNYEAQ. V was cut by 5 bases and J by 7 bases, with 9 bases left in between. CDR3 size: 12 residues. Drawing the rest from reference TRBV7-6 and TRBJ2-1, the complete variable domain is GAGVSQSPRYKVTKRGQDVALRCDPISGHVSLYWYRQALGQGPEFLTYFNYEAQQDKSGLPNDRFSAERPEGSISTLTIQRTEQRDSAMYRCASSETDNEQFFGPGTRLTVL.